One and the same sample provided the 10 T cell receptor beta chains below, sequenced in a study of tumor-infiltrating lymphocytes in primary liver carcinoma. The source material, about 20-30 mg of unsorted bulk tissue, was used to co-extract RNA and DNA. Reverse transcription of approximately 0.55 ug total RNA with a constant-region primer produced TCR beta cDNA. The TCR beta library was amplified through three nested multiplex PCR rounds in a modified ARM-PCR procedure. The study ran its first two PCR rounds for 9 to 10 cycles each, using TRBV1-TRBV30 forward primers and a C-beta reverse primer. TCRdb used MiXCR to reprocess the multiplex PCR reads, holding one entry per CDR3 protein. The data hold 100,000 to 150,000 distinct CDR3 sequences, with roughly three fifths observed a single time. The sequencing sample was made of liver tumor tissue from sampling region 3. Subset noted: tumor region T3, left-lateral pole. These receptors came from a woman aged 55 to 70 with primary liver carcinoma and hepatitis B virus infection.

This clonotype came up many times. This chain joins TRBV6-1 and TRBJ2-1; D call uncertain. Trimming cost V 2 bases and J 0 bases, with 11 bases left between them. Germline V gene sequence: CDR1 MNHNS, CDR2 SASEGT. CDR3 length equals 16 residues. The CDR3 sequence: CASSERAYYSYNEQFF. In DNA form, the CDR3 reads TGTGCCAGCAGTGAAAGGGCATACTACTCCTACAATGAGCAGTTCTTC.

Note on this clonotype: A read error may be the cause here, since a much bigger clone is one base away. The chain links TRBV30 to TRBJ1-5; D might be TRBD2 (6 bases). The J call is in doubt because the DNA end fits TRBJ2-3 better. The CDR3 spans 13 residues. Germline V gene data show CDR1 as GTSNPN and CDR2 as SVGIG (reference sequence). This CDR3 reads CAWSHGGSQPQYF. The CDR3, as DNA: TGTGCCTGGAGTCACGGGGGTTCTCAGCCCCAGTATTTT.

This clonotype was seen ten or more times. V and J are TRBV29-1 and TRBJ2-7; no reliable D call. V was clipped by 0 bases and J by 6 bases, with 9 bases between them. This CDR3 comprises 12 residues. Germline-derived CDR1 and CDR2 are SQVTM and ANQGSEA. CDR3 region: CSVEEKGREQYF. CDR3 coding DNA: TGCAGCGTTGAAGAAAAGGGTCGCGAGCAGTACTTC.

The count of this clonotype is one. Without the conserved terminal phenylalanine or tryptophan, this CDR3 likely stems from a read error. The CDR3 DNA reads TGTGCCGGCAGTACGCCGCGTGGGGAGCAGTTCCTC. It is translated as CAGSTPRGEQFL. The chain is built from TRBV6-6 and TRBJ2-1; D is uncertain. Germline lookup yields CDR1 MNHNY and CDR2 SVGAGI (reference sequence). The CDR3 runs 12 residues.

This clonotype has a single count. This may come from a read error, since a much larger clone is one base off. The chain has TRBV6-6 and TRBJ1-4; TRBD1 is a possible D gene (6 bases). Germline CDR1 reads MNHNY; CDR2 reads SVGAGI (reference sequence). There are 15 residues in the CDR3. This chain's CDR3 is CANSYGDNSNEKLFF. As DNA, the CDR3 is TGTGCCAACAGTTACGGGGACAATTCTAATGAAAAACTGTTTTTT.

About this clonotype itself: The junction does not match germline at one end; this may be a read error. V gene TRBV11-2 combines with J gene TRBJ2-2; the D gene could be TRBD1 or TRBD2 (5 bases each). The germline CDR1 and CDR2 sequences are SGHAT and FQNNGV. This CDR3 region has 14 residues. The CDR3 sequence is CASSPRGGSGELFF. As DNA, the CDR3 is TGTGCCAGCAGCCCAAGGGGCGGGTCCGGGGAGCTATTTTTT.

As to this clonotype: A much larger clone lies one base from this, so it may be a read error. V usage is TRBV14 and J usage is TRBJ2-7, with D maybe TRBD1 (6 bases). The CDR3 runs 16 residues. Trimming left V 5 bases short and J 0 bases short, with 17 bases between. CDR1 SGHDN and CDR2 FVKESK come from the germline V gene. In DNA form, the CDR3 reads TGTGCCAGCAGCACTGGGATAGGGGGAGTCTCCTACGAGCAGTACTTC. Its translation: CASSTGIGGVSYEQYF.

About this clonotype: Germline is not matched at one junction end, which may reflect a read error. V is TRBV28 and J is TRBJ2-5; D is tentatively TRBD1 or TRBD2 (5 bases each). Germline V gives CDR1 MDHEN, CDR2 SYDVKM. The CDR3 has 14 amino acids. The CDR3 protein is CASTNLGAAETQCF. Written as DNA, the CDR3 is TGTGCCAGCACCAACCTCGGGGCAGCTGAGACCCAGTGCTTC.

This chain connects TRBV11-2 to TRBJ2-5; D is possibly TRBD1 or TRBD2 (6 bases each). The CDR3 length is 17 residues. Between the trimmed V and J ends, which lost 4 bases and 7 bases, there was a span of 25 bases. In germline, CDR1 is SGHAT, CDR2 FQNNGV. The CDR3 DNA sequence: TGTGCCAGCAGCTCTAAGGGGGGTGTCTGGGGGGCAACGACCCAGTACTTC. This codes for CASSSKGGVWGATTQYF.

As for this clonotype: A read error is possible here, since a much larger clone lies one base away. The chain is built from TRBV7-8 and TRBJ1-6; D not certain. In germline, CDR1 is SGHVS, CDR2 FQNEAQ. There are 14 residues in the CDR3. CDR3 in amino acids: CASTNGRDNSALHF. The CDR3 nucleotides are TGTGCCAGCACCAACGGACGGGATAATTCAGCCCTCCACTTT.